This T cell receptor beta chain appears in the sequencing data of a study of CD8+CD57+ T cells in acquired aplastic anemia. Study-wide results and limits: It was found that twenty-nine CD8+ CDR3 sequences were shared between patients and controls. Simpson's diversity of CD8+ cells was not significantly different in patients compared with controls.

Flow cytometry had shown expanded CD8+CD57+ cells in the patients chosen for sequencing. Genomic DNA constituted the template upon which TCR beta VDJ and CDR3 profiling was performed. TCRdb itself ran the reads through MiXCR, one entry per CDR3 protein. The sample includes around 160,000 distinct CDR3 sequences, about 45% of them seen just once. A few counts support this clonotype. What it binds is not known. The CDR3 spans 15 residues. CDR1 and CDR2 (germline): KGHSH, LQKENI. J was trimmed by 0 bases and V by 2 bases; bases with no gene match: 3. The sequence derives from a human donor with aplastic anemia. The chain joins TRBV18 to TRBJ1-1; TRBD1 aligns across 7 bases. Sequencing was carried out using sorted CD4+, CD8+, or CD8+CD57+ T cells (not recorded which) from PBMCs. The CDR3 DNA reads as TGTGCCAGCTCACCAGAGACAGGGTTGAACACTGAAGCTTTCTTT. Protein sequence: CASSPETGLNTEAFF.